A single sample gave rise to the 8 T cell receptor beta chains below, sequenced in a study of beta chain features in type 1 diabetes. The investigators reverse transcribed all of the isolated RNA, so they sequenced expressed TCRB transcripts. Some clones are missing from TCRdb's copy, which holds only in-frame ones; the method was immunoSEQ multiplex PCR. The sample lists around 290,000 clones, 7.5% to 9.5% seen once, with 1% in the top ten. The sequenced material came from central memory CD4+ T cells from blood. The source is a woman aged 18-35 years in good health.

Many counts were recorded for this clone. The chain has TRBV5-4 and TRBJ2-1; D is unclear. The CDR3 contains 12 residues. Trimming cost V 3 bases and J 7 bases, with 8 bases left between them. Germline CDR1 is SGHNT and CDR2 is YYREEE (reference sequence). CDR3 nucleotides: TGTGCCAGCAGCTCTAGGACGAATGAGCAGTTCTTC. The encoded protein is CASSSRTNEQFF.

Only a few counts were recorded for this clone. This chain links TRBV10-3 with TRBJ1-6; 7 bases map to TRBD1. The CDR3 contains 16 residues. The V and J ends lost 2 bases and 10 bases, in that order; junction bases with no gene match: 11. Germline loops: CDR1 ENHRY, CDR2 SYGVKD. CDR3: CAISEPPTGVVSPLHF. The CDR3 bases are TGTGCCATCAGTGAGCCCCCTACAGGGGTTGTATCACCCCTCCACTTT.

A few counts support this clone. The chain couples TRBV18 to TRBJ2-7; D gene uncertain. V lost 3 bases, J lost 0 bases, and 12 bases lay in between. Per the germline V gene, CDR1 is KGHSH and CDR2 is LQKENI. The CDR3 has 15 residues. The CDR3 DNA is TGTGCCAGCTCACCCGCCCAGAAGCACTCCTACGAGCAGTACTTC. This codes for CASSPAQKHSYEQYF.

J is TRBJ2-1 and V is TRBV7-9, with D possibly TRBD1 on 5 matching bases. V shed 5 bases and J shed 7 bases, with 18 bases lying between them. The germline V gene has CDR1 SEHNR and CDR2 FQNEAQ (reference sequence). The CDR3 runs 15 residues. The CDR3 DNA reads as TGTGCCAGCAGCCCCTCGGTAGGGGTCAAAAATGAGCAGTTCTTC. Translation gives CASSPSVGVKNEQFF.

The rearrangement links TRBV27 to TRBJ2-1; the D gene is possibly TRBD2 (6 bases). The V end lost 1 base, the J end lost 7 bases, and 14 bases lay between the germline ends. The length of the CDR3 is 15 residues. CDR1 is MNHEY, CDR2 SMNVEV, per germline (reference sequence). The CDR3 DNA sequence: TGTGCCAGCAGTTTATTTACGGGAGCGAGGAATGAGCAGTTCTTC. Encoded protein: CASSLFTGARNEQFF.

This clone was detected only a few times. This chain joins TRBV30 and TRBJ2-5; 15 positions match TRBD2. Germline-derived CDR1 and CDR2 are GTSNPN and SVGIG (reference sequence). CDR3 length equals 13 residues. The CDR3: CERTSGGEETQYF. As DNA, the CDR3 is TGTGAGCGGACTAGCGGGGGGGAAGAGACCCAGTACTTC.

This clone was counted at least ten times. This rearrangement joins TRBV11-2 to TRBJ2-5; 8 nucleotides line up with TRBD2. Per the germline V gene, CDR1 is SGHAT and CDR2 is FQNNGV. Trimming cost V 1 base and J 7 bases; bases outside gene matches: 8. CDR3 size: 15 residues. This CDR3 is CASSLAGGPEGTQYF. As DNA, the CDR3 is TGTGCCAGCAGCTTAGCGGGGGGGCCGGAAGGGACCCAGTACTTC.

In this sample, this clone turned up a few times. For the CDR3, the DNA is TGTGCCAGTAGTACGACAGGTAGCAATCAGCCCCAGCATTTT. Translating gives CASSTTGSNQPQHF. J is TRBJ1-5 and V is TRBV19, with D possibly matching TRBD1 (6 bases). V was cut by 4 bases and J by 0 bases, with 7 bases left in between. This CDR3 comprises 14 residues. The germline CDR1 and CDR2 sequences are LNHDA and SQIVND (reference sequence).